This T cell receptor beta chain is from a study of preoperative IRX-2 immunotherapy in early breast cancer. The J segment lost 9 bases and the V segment lost 10 bases, leaving 2 bases of the junction unmatched. The CDR3 is made up of 12 amino acids. CDR1 and CDR2 (germline): MRHNA, SNTAGT. Sequenced by immunoSEQ multiplex PCR; TCRdb stores in-frame clones only, minus some. Of 95,000 to 100,000 clones listed, 70% to 90% are singletons. The treatment: preoperative locoregional IRX-2 cytokine immunotherapy. This sample comprised tumor tissue, obtained after IRX-2 immunotherapy. V is TRBV6-4 and J is TRBJ1-6; 11 bases match TRBD1. The receptor was isolated from a human donor with breast cancer. CDR3 amino acids: CATGTGGSPLHF. The CDR3 coding sequence is TGTGCCACCGGGACAGGGGGTTCACCCCTCCACTTT.